A single sample gave rise to the 13 T cell receptor beta chains below, sequenced in a study of cytomegalovirus exposure and HLA in healthy donors. PCR was performed using 60 Vbeta and 13 Jbeta primers. Measured with immunoSEQ multiplex PCR; TCRdb has only the in-frame clones, and not every one. The sample holds some 150,000 clones, about 86% seen once. The material sequenced was PBMCs. These receptors all come from a middle-aged man in good health and CMV-seropositive.

The chain joins TRBV14 to TRBJ1-2, with D possibly being TRBD1 (5 bases). CDR1 and CDR2 from the germline V gene are SGHDN and FVKESK. V lost 4 bases, J lost 4 bases, and 10 bases lay in between. There are 13 residues in the CDR3. The CDR3 sequence: CASSPGEGYGYTF. Here the CDR3 DNA reads TGTGCCAGCAGCCCGGGGGAAGGCTATGGCTACACCTTC.

The J gene is TRBJ2-2, the V gene TRBV7-3, with a weak D call TRBD1 (6 bases). Between the trimmed V and J ends, which lost 1 base and 4 bases, there was a span of 10 bases. CDR3 length: 15 residues. The germline V gene encodes CDR1 SGHTA and CDR2 FQGTGA. CDR3 bases: TGTGCCAGCAGCTTAAGGGGGCAGGGCACCGGGGAGCTGTTTTTT. It translates to CASSLRGQGTGELFF.

The chain uses TRBV7-6 and TRBJ1-2; weak D call: TRBD1 (6 bases). The CDR3 sequence is 13 residues long. Looked up from germline, CDR1 is SGHVS and CDR2 is FNYEAQ. V gave up 2 bases and J gave up 7 bases, with 11 bases separating them. CDR3 loop: CASSLFGQSGYTF. CDR3 bases: TGTGCCAGCAGCTTATTCGGACAGTCTGGCTACACCTTC.

The rearrangement joins TRBV6-1 to TRBJ2-2; tentative D call: TRBD1 (5 bases). Deletions cut 6 bases from V and 7 bases from J, with 9 bases between. The CDR3 covers 12 residues. Germline V gene sequence: CDR1 MNHNS, CDR2 SASEGT. This CDR3 reads CASRPDSGELFF. In DNA, the CDR3 is TGTGCCAGCAGGCCCGACAGCGGGGAGCTGTTTTTT.

The chain has TRBV14 and TRBJ2-7, with TRBD1 matching 10 bases. In germline, CDR1 is SGHDN, CDR2 FVKESK. J lost 1 base, V lost 4 bases, and 4 bases had no gene match. CDR3 size: 15 residues. CDR3 DNA sequence: TGTGCCAGCAGCCGGGGGACAGGGGATTCCTACGAGCAGTACTTC. Its protein is CASSRGTGDSYEQYF. Based on the CDR3 plus reference TRBV14 and TRBJ2-7, the full variable domain is EAGVTQFPSHSVIEKGQTVTLRCDPISGHDNLYWYRRVMGKEIKFLLHFVKESKQDESGMPNNRFLAERTGGTYSTLKVQPAELEDSGVYFCASSRGTGDSYEQYFGPGTRLTVT.

The table lists this clone with a few counts. V gene TRBV19 combines with J gene TRBJ1-4, with 7 bases lining up with TRBD1. CDR3 length equals 16 residues. V dropped 3 bases and J dropped 3; count of bases not matched to a gene: 7. From germline, CDR1 is LNHDA and CDR2 SQIVND (reference sequence). The CDR3: CASSILPGTANEKLFF. DNA for the CDR3: TGTGCCAGTAGTATCTTGCCCGGGACAGCTAATGAAAAACTGTTTTTT.

Turning to this clone: Other DNA sequences of this sample code for an identical CDR3. The CDR3 reads CASSLRLGQGPWCEKLFF. CDR3 bases: TGTGCCAGCAGCTTACGTTTGGGACAGGGCCCTTGGTGTGAAAAACTGTTTTTT. The V and J genes are TRBV5-7 and TRBJ1-4; TRBD1 matches at 9 bases. TRBV5-7 is classed as an ORF, of uncertain function. The junction had 15 bases not matched to a gene; V was cut back by 2 bases and J by 7 bases. There are 18 residues in the CDR3.

The V and J genes are TRBV11-3 and TRBJ2-7; TRBD1 aligns across 7 bases. The germline V gene has CDR1 SGHNT and CDR2 YENEEA. The CDR3 consists of 16 residues. Losses at the gene ends were 1 base for V and 3 bases for J; bases not matched to a gene: 9. CDR3: CASSLGTGPPLYEQYF. CDR3 nucleotide sequence: TGTGCCAGCAGCTTAGGGACAGGACCACCCCTCTACGAGCAGTACTTC.

This clone turned up a few times. The rearrangement joins TRBV14 to TRBJ2-7; the D gene is possibly TRBD2 (5 bases). The V gene's germline CDR1 is SGHDN and CDR2 FVKESK. The CDR3 sequence is 14 residues long. Trimming shortened V by 5 bases and J by 0 bases, and 11 bases separated the two germline ends. CDR3 in DNA: TGTGCCAGCAGCAGCGGTGCACACTCCTACGAGCAGTACTTC. Its translation is CASSSGAHSYEQYF.

This clone was observed a handful of times. The CDR3 loop is CASSDGPTGGPDTQYF. The CDR3 DNA sequence: TGCGCCAGCAGTGATGGCCCTACGGGGGGCCCAGATACGCAGTATTTT. The chain links TRBV10-1 to TRBJ2-3, with D tentatively TRBD2 (7 bases). V lost 3 bases to trimming and J lost 4 bases, with 17 bases between them. There are 16 residues in the CDR3. Germline V CDR1 and CDR2: WNHNN, SYGVQD (reference sequence).

This clone has a single count. V and J are TRBV2 and TRBJ2-6, with a possible D match to TRBD2 (5 bases). In germline, CDR1 is SNHLY, CDR2 FYNNEI. V was trimmed by 7 bases and J by 2 bases, leaving 9 bases between them. The CDR3 loop spans 14 amino acids. The DNA for the CDR3 is TGTGCCAGCAACGGGGTTGCTGGGGCCAACGTCCTGACTTTC. Protein: CASNGVAGANVLTF.

V usage is TRBV27 and J usage is TRBJ2-7; the match to TRBD2 covers 12 bases. Trimming removed 5 bases from V and 9 bases from J; junction bases left unmatched: 5. Germline V gives CDR1 MNHEY, CDR2 SMNVEV (reference sequence). This CDR3 comprises 13 residues. The CDR3 loop is CASSTKGLAGQYF. The CDR3 DNA is TGTGCCAGCAGTACAAAGGGACTAGCGGGGCAGTACTTC.

The chain joins TRBV7-9 to TRBJ1-4; D ambiguous. CDR3 length equals 15 residues. Germline lookup yields CDR1 SEHNR and CDR2 FQNEAQ (reference sequence). V was trimmed by 1 base and J by 3 bases, leaving 9 bases between them. The CDR3 sequence is CASSLGRTANEKLFF. The CDR3 DNA reads TGTGCCAGCAGCTTAGGAAGGACTGCTAATGAAAAACTGTTTTTT.